The 32 T cell receptor beta chains given below trace back to one sample, sequenced in a study of T cells in Graves' hyperthyroidism and ophthalmopathy. Amplified regions were TCR beta CDR3 sequences from RNA transcripts. Researchers ran a first-round RT-PCR on the TCR CDR3 using the HTBI primer set. One entry per CDR3 protein, called by TCRdb with MiXCR from the multiplex PCR reads. The data hold about half a million distinct CDR3 sequences, with roughly a quarter observed a single time. Sequencing was carried out using blood. The receptor source for this set is a woman aged 25 to 39 with Graves' ophthalmopathy.

CDR3 DNA sequence: TGCGCCAGCAGCCGCCGTGGGGGGTCGAACACTGAAGCTTTCTTT. This gives the protein CASSRRGGSNTEAFF. This chain joins TRBV4-1 and TRBJ1-1, with TRBD1 as a possible D gene (5 bases). The germline V and J ends were trimmed by 4 bases and 1 base, with 13 bases remaining between them. This CDR3 spans 15 amino acids. Germline CDR1 is MGHRA and CDR2 is YSYEKL.

There are a few counts of this clonotype. One end of the junction does not line up with germline, which may come from a read error. The chain recombines TRBV27 with TRBJ2-7, with 9 bases fitting TRBD1. Germline-derived CDR1 and CDR2 are MNHEY and SMNVEV (reference sequence). This CDR3 region has 16 residues. The CDR3 reads CASSILPGQGSHEQYF. CDR3 bases: TGTGCCAGCAGTATACTCCCGGGACAGGGCTCCCACGAGCAGTACTTC.

This clonotype was detected many times. The chain carries TRBV7-2 and TRBJ2-7; a weak D match, TRBD2 (6 bases). Trimming removed 4 bases from V and 6 bases from J, with 19 bases in between. In germline, CDR1 is SGHTA, CDR2 FQGNSA. The CDR3 runs to 15 residues. CDR3 in amino acids: CASSSWVRGEGEQYF. In DNA form, the CDR3 reads TGTGCCAGCAGCTCTTGGGTGCGGGGCGAAGGCGAGCAGTACTTC.

This clonotype came up many times. This chain uses TRBV29-1 with TRBJ2-5; 8 bases match TRBD2. J lost 1 base, V lost 1 base, and 14 bases had no gene match. This CDR3 has 18 amino acids. Germline V gene sequence: CDR1 SQVTM, CDR2 ANQGSEA. The CDR3 loop is CSVEGVAGSTGTQETQYF. The CDR3 nucleotides read TGCAGCGTTGAAGGGGTAGCGGGGTCAACCGGAACCCAAGAGACCCAGTACTTC.

This clonotype was recorded many times. V is TRBV6-5 and J is TRBJ2-7; TRBD1 might be the D (7 bases). The CDR3 covers 15 residues. V was cut by 8 bases and J by 3 bases, with 20 bases left in between. Germline V gene lookup returns CDR1 MNHEY and CDR2 SVGAGI. CDR3 loop: CASSGGPAGYYEQYF. The CDR3, as DNA: TGTGCCAGCTCAGGGGGGCCGGCGGGGTACTACGAGCAGTACTTC.

This clonotype was seen many times. The chain uses TRBV6-5 and TRBJ1-2; D is perhaps TRBD1 (6 bases). Germline assignment: CDR1 MNHEY and CDR2 SVGAGI. The CDR3 extends over 15 amino acids. The V and J ends lost 6 bases and 0 bases respectively, with 14 bases between them. DNA for the CDR3: TGTGCCAGCAGACAGGACCGGGACACTAACTATGGCTACACCTTC. Its protein is CASRQDRDTNYGYTF.

This clonotype has just a few counts. The final CDR3 position lacks the conserved phenylalanine or tryptophan, pointing to a likely read error. This chain joins TRBV20-1 and TRBJ1-1, with TRBD1 matching 7 bases. The length of the CDR3 is 12 residues. Germline V gene data show CDR1 as DFQATT and CDR2 as SNEGSKA (reference sequence). V shed 6 bases and J 3 bases; nucleotides not matched to a gene: 4. In DNA, the CDR3 is TGCAGTGCCAGGGGGGGATACACTGAAGCTTTCGTT. Translation gives CSARGGYTEAFV.

The rearrangement links TRBV3-1 to TRBJ2-7; perhaps TRBD1 as D (6 bases). The germline gives CDR1 LGHDT, CDR2 YNNKEL (reference sequence). The length of the CDR3 is 16 residues. Trimming stripped 3 bases from V and 1 base from J, with 16 bases between. In DNA form, the CDR3 reads TGTGCCAGCAGCCAGGCTCATCAGGGGCGATCCTACGAGCAGTACTTC. It translates to CASSQAHQGRSYEQYF.

The chain has TRBV6-2 or TRBV6-3 and TRBJ1-5; 7 bases fit TRBD1. CDR1 MNHEY and CDR2 SVGEGT come from the germline V gene. The CDR3 has 14 residues. After removal of 2 bases from V and 8 bases from J, the junction contained 6 bases not matched to a gene. The CDR3 protein is CASSYNRGREPQHF. The CDR3 DNA reads TGTGCCAGCAGTTACAATAGGGGGCGGGAGCCCCAGCATTTT.

This clonotype came up many times. The genes are TRBV6-1 and TRBJ1-2; D is perhaps TRBD1 (5 bases). The CDR3 length is 15 residues. Germline V CDR1 and CDR2: MNHNS, SASEGT. V gave up 7 bases and J gave up 5 bases, with 20 bases separating them. In nucleotides, the CDR3 is TGTGCCAGCACTCCTTACAAGTATTGGGGGTATGGCTACACCTTC. It yields the protein CASTPYKYWGYGYTF.

This clonotype has a count of ten or more. The CDR3 DNA reads TGTGCCTGGAGCCAACCCCCGCAGTGGGTTCGGAACACTGAAGCTTTCTTT. Translating it yields CAWSQPPQWVRNTEAFF. This chain connects TRBV30 to TRBJ1-1, with D uncertain. The CDR3 spans 17 residues. V was clipped by 3 bases and J by 1 base, with 21 bases between them. Germline assignment: CDR1 GTSNPN and CDR2 SVGIG (reference sequence). The whole variable domain, remainder taken from reference TRBV30 and TRBJ1-1, is SQTIHQWPATLVQPVGSPLSLECTVEGTSNPNLYWYRQAAGRGLQLLFYSVGIGQISSEVPQNLSASRPQDRQFILSSKKLLLSDSGFYLCAWSQPPQWVRNTEAFFGQGTRLTVV.

This clonotype has at least ten counts. The CDR3 nucleotides read TGTGCCAGCAGCTTAGACAGGGTTAACTATGGCTACACCTTC. Its protein is CASSLDRVNYGYTF. This chain links TRBV13 with TRBJ1-2; D may be TRBD1 (6 bases). The CDR3 is 14 amino acids. The germline gives CDR1 PRHDT, CDR2 FYEKMQ (reference sequence). Trimming cost V 1 base and J 1 base, with 7 bases left between them. Filled out from reference TRBV13 and TRBJ1-2, the complete variable domain reads AAGVIQSPRHLIKEKRETATLKCYPIPRHDTVYWYQQGPGQDPQFLISFYEKMQSDKGSIPDRFSAQQFSDYHSELNMSSLELGDSALYFCASSLDRVNYGYTFGSGTRLTVV.

This clonotype was counted at least ten times. V usage is TRBV28 and J usage is TRBJ2-7; D not certain. Germline V lookup: CDR1 MDHEN, CDR2 SYDVKM. CDR3 size: 16 residues. The V end lost 8 bases, the J end lost 0 bases, and 20 bases lay between the germline ends. The CDR3 nucleotides are TGTGCCAGCGAGACCGGCAACTGGGATAACTCCTACGAGCAGTACTTC. As protein: CASETGNWDNSYEQYF.

In the case of this clonotype: A much larger clone differs from this one at a single base, so this may be a read error. This chain joins TRBV3-1 and TRBJ1-5; D is possibly TRBD1 (5 bases). This CDR3 is 14 amino acids long. The germline gives CDR1 LGHDT, CDR2 YNNKEL (reference sequence). Trimming removed 3 bases at V and 7 bases at J, with 13 bases between. CDR3 sequence: CASSHGGAEQPQHF. CDR3 sequence (DNA): TGTGCCAGCAGCCATGGCGGGGCGGAGCAGCCCCAGCATTTT.

In its sample, this clonotype was seen a few times. V and J are TRBV28 and TRBJ2-7; no clear D. The CDR3 is 14 residues long. Germline values: CDR1 MDHEN, CDR2 SYDVKM. Trimming removed 5 bases at V and 0 bases at J, with 11 bases between. The CDR3 DNA sequence: TGTGCCAGCAGTCCAGATAAAAGCTCCTACGAGCAGTACTTC. Encoded protein: CASSPDKSSYEQYF. The full variable domain, completed using reference TRBV28 and TRBJ2-7, is DVKVTQSSRYLVKRTGEKVFLECVQDMDHENMFWYRQDPGLGLRLIYFSYDVKMKEKGDIPEGYSVSREKKERFSLILESASTNQTSMYLCASSPDKSSYEQYFGPGTRLTVT.

This clonotype has more than one count but fewer than ten. The chain is built from TRBV20-1 and TRBJ2-7; 7 bases are a match to TRBD2. Germline V gene data show CDR1 as DFQATT and CDR2 as SNEGSKA (reference sequence). The CDR3 extends over 13 amino acids. The J segment lost 1 base and the V segment lost 4 bases, leaving 4 bases of the junction unmatched. In DNA, the CDR3 is TGCAGTGCTACTTGGGGGGGGTCCTACGAGCAGTACTTC. Translated, it gives CSATWGGSYEQYF.

The chain joins TRBV12-5 to TRBJ1-2, with TRBD1 as a possible D gene (6 bases). Germline CDR1 and CDR2: LGHNT and FRNRAP. V was shortened by 2 bases and J by 1 base, with 14 bases between the two germline ends. The CDR3 runs 16 residues. This chain's CDR3 is CASGLITGMDNYGYTF. Written as DNA, the CDR3 is TGTGCTAGTGGTTTGATTACAGGGATGGATAACTATGGCTACACCTTC. Full variable domain (outside the CDR3, taken from reference TRBV12-5 and TRBJ1-2): DARVTQTPRHKVTEMGQEVTMRCQPILGHNTVFWYRQTMMQGLELLAYFRNRAPLDDSGMPKDRFSAEMPDATLATLKIQPSEPRDSAVYFCASGLITGMDNYGYTFGSGTRLTVV.

The chain has TRBV6-4 and TRBJ2-2, with D unresolved. The CDR3 has 13 amino acids. Germline assignment: CDR1 MRHNA and CDR2 SNTAGT. Trimming removed 2 bases at V and 2 bases at J, with 3 bases between. DNA of the CDR3: TGTGCCAGCAGTGACACAAACACCGGGGAGCTGTTTTTT. It specifies CASSDTNTGELFF.

Ten or more counts support this clonotype. This chain uses TRBV6-5 with TRBJ2-7; D gene uncertain. The CDR3 is made up of 13 amino acids. CDR1 and CDR2 (germline): MNHEY, SVGAGI. Trimming took 2 bases from V and 1 from J, leaving 6 bases between them. The CDR3: CASSYPGSYEQYF. The CDR3 DNA reads as TGTGCCAGCAGTTACCCTGGGTCCTACGAGCAGTACTTC.

The CDR3 nucleotides are TGTGCCAGCAGTTTAGGGTTAGCGGGAGCCGCCTACGAGCAGTACTTC. As protein: CASSLGLAGAAYEQYF. This chain uses TRBV12-3 or TRBV12-4 with TRBJ2-7; 9 nucleotides agree with TRBD2. This CDR3 spans 16 amino acids. V dropped 1 base and J dropped 2; count of bases not matched to a gene: 6.

This rearrangement joins TRBV20-1 to TRBJ1-1; the match to TRBD1 covers 10 bases. J gave up 2 bases and V 5 bases, and 8 bases lay outside the gene matches. Germline V CDR1 and CDR2: DFQATT, SNEGSKA (reference sequence). The CDR3 is 15 amino acids. For the CDR3, the DNA is TGCAGTGCTGATGCTCGGGACAGGGGAAACACTGAAGCTTTCTTT. As protein: CSADARDRGNTEAFF.

At least ten counts were recorded for this clonotype. The DNA of the CDR3 is TGTGCCAGCAGCCAAGATCCCCTAGGGGGGACCCAGTACTTC. Amino acids: CASSQDPLGGTQYF. The chain joins TRBV3-1 to TRBJ2-5, with D possibly matching TRBD1 (6 bases). Germline V gene data show CDR1 as LGHDT and CDR2 as YNNKEL (reference sequence). The CDR3 length is 14 residues. Trimming removed 0 bases from V and 7 bases from J, with 12 bases in between.

V gene TRBV27 combines with J gene TRBJ1-6; 8 bases are shared with TRBD1. The CDR3 is made up of 15 amino acids. The V segment lost 2 bases and the J segment 8 bases; nucleotides outside the gene matches: 5. Germline V gives CDR1 MNHEY, CDR2 SMNVEV (reference sequence). CDR3: CASSLDRGKDSPLHF. The CDR3 nucleotides are TGTGCCAGCAGTTTAGACAGGGGTAAGGATTCACCCCTCCACTTT.

This clonotype was observed at least ten times. The chain has TRBV7-6 and TRBJ2-5, with 9 bases fitting TRBD1. CDR3 length equals 15 residues. J lost 5 bases, V lost 6 bases, and 10 bases had no gene match. CDR1 is SGHVS, CDR2 FNYEAQ, per germline. The CDR3: CASRLTGQGPETQYF. In DNA, the CDR3 is TGTGCCAGCAGGCTTACGGGACAGGGTCCTGAGACCCAGTACTTC.

This clonotype has just a few counts. V gene TRBV20-1 combines with J gene TRBJ2-7; tentatively, D is TRBD1 or TRBD2 (5 bases each). This CDR3 region has 12 residues. The V gene's germline CDR1 is DFQATT and CDR2 SNEGSKA (reference sequence). V gave up 6 bases and J gave up 4 bases, with 13 bases separating them. CDR3 in DNA: TGCAGTGCGCGTCGGGACGCATACGAGCAGTACTTC. The encoded protein is CSARRDAYEQYF.

This clonotype has ten or more counts. V usage is TRBV6-1 and J usage is TRBJ2-7; 8 bases align to TRBD2. V was pared by 5 bases and J by 1 base, with 10 bases of the junction left unmatched. Looked up from germline, CDR1 is MNHNS and CDR2 is SASEGT. This CDR3 is built from 16 residues. CDR3 loop: CASSRGGLEYSYEQYF. The CDR3 coding sequence is TGTGCCAGCAGTAGAGGGGGACTAGAGTATTCCTACGAGCAGTACTTC.

This clonotype has more than one count but fewer than ten. The chain combines TRBV20-1 with TRBJ2-7; the D gene is possibly TRBD1 (5 bases). The germline V gene encodes CDR1 DFQATT and CDR2 SNEGSKA (reference sequence). The CDR3 length is 15 residues. V shed 0 bases and J shed 0 bases, with 12 bases lying between them. The CDR3 DNA follows: TGCAGTGCTAGAGATGGTCAGGGTTACTCCTACGAGCAGTACTTC. Protein sequence: CSARDGQGYSYEQYF.

The rearrangement links TRBV6-1 to TRBJ2-5; the D gene could be TRBD1 or TRBD2 (5 bases each). The germline gives CDR1 MNHNS, CDR2 SASEGT. The CDR3 length is 16 residues. Trimming took off 7 bases at V and 9 bases at J, with 27 bases between the two ends. The CDR3 DNA reads as TGTGCCAGCACCCCGTTCGGGGATCCTTCGAAAGGGGCCCAGTACTTC. As protein: CASTPFGDPSKGAQYF.

This clonotype has at least ten counts. The chain couples TRBV30 to TRBJ1-2; D gene uncertain. Germline V gene lookup returns CDR1 GTSNPN and CDR2 SVGIG (reference sequence). There are 16 residues in the CDR3. V was pared by 0 bases and J by 2 bases, with 16 bases between. The CDR3 sequence: CAWSVYLGLKNYGYTF. CDR3 nucleotide sequence: TGTGCCTGGAGTGTATACTTGGGATTGAAAAACTATGGCTACACCTTC.

Many counts were recorded for this clonotype. J is TRBJ2-2 and V is TRBV6-2 or TRBV6-3, with TRBD2 identical over 7 bases. The CDR3 covers 15 residues. Germline-derived CDR1 and CDR2 are MNHEY and SVGEGT. V was clipped by 7 bases and J by 5 bases; unmatched bases: 10. CDR3 loop: CASTFRTGGTGELFF. CDR3 bases: TGTGCCAGCACGTTCCGTACGGGGGGAACCGGGGAGCTGTTTTTT.

This clonotype is a singleton in its sample. V gene TRBV6-1 combines with J gene TRBJ2-7, with TRBD1 identical over 7 bases. V shed 6 bases, J shed 1 base, and the junction held 9 bases outside the gene matches. Germline assignment: CDR1 MNHNS and CDR2 SASEGT. CDR3 length: 15 residues. The CDR3 spells CASRTGSGVSYEQYF. The CDR3 bases are TGTGCCAGCAGGACAGGGAGTGGTGTTTCCTACGAGCAGTACTTC.

This clonotype was seen a handful of times. V usage is TRBV11-2 and J usage is TRBJ2-7; the D gene is possibly TRBD1 (6 bases). The CDR3 consists of 14 residues. The germline CDR1 and CDR2 sequences are SGHAT and FQNNGV. Trimming pared 3 bases from V and 3 bases from J, leaving 12 bases between. CDR3: CASSFRQGFYEQYF. DNA for the CDR3: TGTGCCAGCAGCTTTCGGCAGGGGTTCTACGAGCAGTACTTC.